This T cell receptor beta chain was captured in a study of tumor T cells in aggressive B-cell lymphoma. TCRdb keeps only in-frame clones here, not all; method: immunoSEQ multiplex PCR. The sample yields about 1,700 clones, roughly 86% seen once. The CDR3 totals 15 residues. CDR1 SGHDN and CDR2 FVKESK come from the germline V gene. The TCR was taken from an adult with diffuse large B cell lymphoma. The rearrangement uses TRBV14 and TRBJ2-5; 12 bases match TRBD1. The J call could be wrong; TRBJ2-7 is a better fit for the DNA end. Sequenced sample: tumor tissue. The CDR3 DNA reads as TGTGCCAGCAGCCAAGGTGGGACAGGGGGCGGCGAGCAGTACTTC. Its protein product is CASSQGGTGGGEQYF.